The next 3 T cell receptor beta chains were all read from a single sample in a study of breast tumors, draining lymph nodes, adjacent tissues. From the multiplex PCR reads, TCRdb called clonotypes with MiXCR, one entry per CDR3 protein. The sample carries roughly 100,000 distinct CDR3 sequences, about 30% recorded once. Breast cancer patients provided tissue from their axillary draining lymph nodes. The material sequenced was axillary lymph node tissue. These receptors were taken from a female donor with breast cancer. Some clones in this sample may be carry-over from other donors' samples.

This clonotype appeared many times. V is TRBV5-1 and J is TRBJ2-5, with TRBD2 matching over 10 bases. The V gene end was trimmed by 0 bases and the J gene end by 2 bases; junction bases not matched to a gene: 7. CDR3 size: 17 residues. Germline V lookup: CDR1 SGHRS, CDR2 YFSETQ. This CDR3 reads CASSLGARTSGQETQYF. DNA of the CDR3: TGCGCCAGCAGCTTGGGGGCCCGGACTAGCGGACAAGAGACCCAGTACTTC.

Comments on this clonotype: A read error may produce the germline difference seen at one junction end. The chain has TRBV20-1 and TRBJ1-6; 7 positions match TRBD1. The germline V gene encodes CDR1 DFQATT and CDR2 SNEGSKA (reference sequence). This CDR3 has 15 amino acids. CDR3 sequence (DNA): TGCGGTGCCAGAGATTTGGACAGGTCTTCCACACCCCTCCACTTT. Protein sequence: CGARDLDRSSTPLHF.

Comments on this clonotype: A much larger clonotype is one base distant, so this may be a read error. The rearrangement uses TRBV6-1 and TRBJ2-4, with 8 bases identical to TRBD2. Trimming removed 6 bases from V and 6 bases from J; junction bases left unmatched: 7. CDR1 is MNHNS and CDR2 is SASEGT in the germline V gene. The CDR3 is made up of 14 amino acids. The CDR3 region has the DNA TGTGCCAGCAGGCTAACGGGGGGGCGAAACATTCAGTACTTC. Protein sequence: CASRLTGGRNIQYF.